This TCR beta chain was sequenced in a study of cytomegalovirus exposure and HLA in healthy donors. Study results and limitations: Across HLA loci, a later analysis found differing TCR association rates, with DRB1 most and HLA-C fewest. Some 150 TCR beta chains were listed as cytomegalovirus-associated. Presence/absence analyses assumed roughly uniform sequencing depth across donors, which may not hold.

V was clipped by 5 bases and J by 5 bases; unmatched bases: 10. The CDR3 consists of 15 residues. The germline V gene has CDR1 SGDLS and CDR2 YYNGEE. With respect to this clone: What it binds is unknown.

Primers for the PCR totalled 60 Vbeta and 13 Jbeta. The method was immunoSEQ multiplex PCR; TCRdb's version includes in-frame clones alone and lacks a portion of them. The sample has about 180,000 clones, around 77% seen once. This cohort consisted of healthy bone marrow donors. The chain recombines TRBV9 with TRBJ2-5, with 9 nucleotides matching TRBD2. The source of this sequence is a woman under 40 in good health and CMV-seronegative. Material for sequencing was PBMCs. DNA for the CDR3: TGTGCCAGCAGTTACACGACTCTAGCGGGGGAGACCCAGTACTTC. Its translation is CASSYTTLAGETQYF.